The present entry profiles one TCR beta chain with its context. Only in-frame clones appear in the TCRdb table, and some are missing; sequencing was by immunoSEQ multiplex PCR. The sample consists of 150,000 to 200,000 clones, approximately 80% of them appearing once. This sample was taken from a study of blood T cell repertoires in COVID-19. V was cut by 3 bases and J by 6 bases, with 12 bases left in between. The CDR3 consists of 13 residues. Germline V gene sequence: CDR1 SEHNR, CDR2 FQNEAQ (reference sequence). The source is a human donor with acute or convalescent COVID-19. The donor label of this sample is uncertain. The sequenced sample consisted of peripheral blood. This chain joins TRBV7-9 and TRBJ2-7, with D perhaps TRBD1 (6 bases). CDR3 protein: CASSLGAHGEQYF. In DNA form, the CDR3 reads TGTGCCAGCAGCTTGGGGGCGCACGGCGAGCAGTACTTC.